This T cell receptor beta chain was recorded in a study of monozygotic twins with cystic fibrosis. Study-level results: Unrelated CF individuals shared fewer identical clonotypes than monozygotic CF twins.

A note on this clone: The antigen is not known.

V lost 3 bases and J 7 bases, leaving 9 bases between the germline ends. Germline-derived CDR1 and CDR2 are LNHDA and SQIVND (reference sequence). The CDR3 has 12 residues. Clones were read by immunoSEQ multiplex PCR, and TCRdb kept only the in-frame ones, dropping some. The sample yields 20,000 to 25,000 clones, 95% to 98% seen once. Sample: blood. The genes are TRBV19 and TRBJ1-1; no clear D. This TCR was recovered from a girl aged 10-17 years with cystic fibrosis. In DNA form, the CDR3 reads TGTGCCAGTAGTATGGGTGCAGATGAAGCTTTCTTT. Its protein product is CASSMGADEAFF.